The next 17 T cell receptor beta chains were all read from a single sample in a study of cytomegalovirus exposure and HLA in healthy donors (dated by TCRdb to the late 2010s). The library was generated by the immunoSEQ multiplex PCR assay. For the multiplex PCR, a mixture combining 60 forward primers for TCR Vbeta segments and 13 reverse primers for TCR Jbeta segments was used. The table was pulled from immuneACCESS by TCRdb, which kept in-frame rearrangements only. Such tables lose some clones; where checked, under half of the loss comes from unresolved V genes, and the rest has no known cause. Counted in this sample were some 170,000 clones; around 83% of them appeared once. The leading ten clones occupy around 4.3% of the sample. Sequences were obtained from PBMCs. These receptors came from a man over 45 in good health and CMV-seropositive.

The genes are TRBV6-6 and TRBJ1-1; 8 bases map to TRBD1. V was pared by 7 bases and J by 8 bases, with 9 bases of the junction left unmatched. The CDR3 is 13 amino acids. The germline gives CDR1 MNHNY, CDR2 SVGAGI (reference sequence). The CDR3 sequence: CASKGQGFYEAFF. The CDR3 DNA reads as TGTGCCAGCAAAGGACAGGGCTTTTACGAAGCTTTCTTT.

This clone was counted only a few times. The rearrangement joins TRBV7-9 to TRBJ1-2; D unresolved. Germline values: CDR1 SEHNR, CDR2 FQNEAQ (reference sequence). CDR3 length: 15 amino acids. V dropped 2 bases and J dropped 0 bases, with 10 bases sitting between them. The CDR3: CASSLSAVTNYGYTF. The CDR3 DNA reads as TGTGCCAGCAGCTTAAGCGCAGTAACTAACTATGGCTACACCTTC.

The chain combines TRBV5-1 with TRBJ2-7, with 9 bases matching TRBD1. The CDR3 consists of 15 residues. Germline V gene sequence: CDR1 SGHRS, CDR2 YFSETQ. J was trimmed by 4 bases and V by 0 bases; bases with no gene match: 5. The CDR3 nucleotides read TGCGCCAGCAGCTTGGCGGGACAGGGTGGGTACGAGCAGTACTTC. Translated: CASSLAGQGGYEQYF.

This clone showed up just once. The chain joins TRBV27 to TRBJ1-1, with a possible D match to TRBD1 (5 bases). CDR3 length equals 18 residues. Germline V gene data show CDR1 as MNHEY and CDR2 as SMNVEV (reference sequence). With 0 bases removed from V and 5 bases from J, the gap between germline ends came to 22 bases. CDR3 amino acids: CASSLSRWRGPRGTEAFF. For the CDR3, the DNA is TGTGCCAGCAGTTTATCGAGGTGGAGGGGCCCACGCGGAACTGAAGCTTTCTTT.

The rearrangement links TRBV9 to TRBJ2-1, with 11 positions matching TRBD2. V lost 5 bases to trimming and J lost 7 bases; unmatched junction nucleotides: 5. Per the germline V gene, CDR1 is SGDLS and CDR2 is YYNGEE. This CDR3 region has 14 residues. The CDR3: CASSTSGGWNEQFF. DNA of the CDR3: TGTGCCAGCAGTACTAGCGGGGGATGGAATGAGCAGTTCTTC.

The chain has TRBV6-6 and TRBJ1-1, with D perhaps matching TRBD1 (5 bases). Germline CDR1 is MNHNY and CDR2 is SVGAGI (reference sequence). Trimming cost V 0 bases and J 0 bases, with 11 bases left between them. The CDR3 has 16 residues. CDR3 region: CASSYSPGVMNTEAFF. CDR3 coding DNA: TGTGCCAGCAGTTACTCGCCGGGGGTAATGAACACTGAAGCTTTCTTT.

This clone has just one count. V is TRBV7-2 and J is TRBJ2-3, with TRBD2 matching 11 bases. The germline V gene encodes CDR1 SGHTA and CDR2 FQGNSA. The V gene end was trimmed by 2 bases and the J gene end by 4 bases; junction bases not matched to a gene: 2. The length of the CDR3 is 15 residues. CDR3 sequence: CASSLLAGGADTQYF. The CDR3 region has the DNA TGTGCCAGCAGCTTACTAGCGGGGGGCGCAGATACGCAGTATTTT. Filled out from reference TRBV7-2 and TRBJ2-3, the complete variable domain reads GAGVSQSPSNKVTEKGKDVELRCDPISGHTALYWYRQSLGQGLEFLIYFQGNSAPDKSGLPSDRFSAERTGGSVSTLTIQRTQQEDSAVYLCASSLLAGGADTQYFGPGTRLTVL.

This chain uses TRBV19 with TRBJ1-4, with D possibly matching TRBD1 (6 bases). Germline V gene data show CDR1 as LNHDA and CDR2 as SQIVND (reference sequence). V lost 10 bases to trimming and J lost 7 bases, with 25 bases between them. The CDR3 loop spans 16 amino acids. The CDR3 region has the DNA TGTGCCACCTCGACTAGCGGGGGCCTTTTCTCTGAAAAACTGTTTTTT. It translates to CATSTSGGLFSEKLFF.

V is TRBV6-5 and J is TRBJ2-7; 9 bases fit TRBD2. The CDR3 length is 14 residues. V was clipped by 5 bases and J by 0 bases; unmatched bases: 2. Germline values: CDR1 MNHEY, CDR2 SVGAGI. The CDR3 coding sequence is TGTGCCAGCAGTGCGACTAGCGGCTCCTACGAGCAGTACTTC. Translating it yields CASSATSGSYEQYF.

The chain joins TRBV11-2 to TRBJ1-1, with TRBD1 matching over 8 bases. Germline assignment: CDR1 SGHAT and CDR2 FQNNGV. J gave up 4 bases and V 2 bases, and 6 bases lay outside the gene matches. The CDR3 spans 15 residues. The CDR3 nucleotides read TGTGCCAGCAGCTTACTCGGACAGGGCGGCACTGAAGCTTTCTTT. It encodes CASSLLGQGGTEAFF.

The chain recombines TRBV7-8 with TRBJ2-6, with TRBD1 as a possible D gene (6 bases). The V end lost 5 bases, the J end lost 0 bases, and 11 bases lay between the germline ends. The CDR3 has 16 residues. Germline CDR1 reads SGHVS; CDR2 reads FQNEAQ. For the CDR3, the DNA is TGTGCCAGCAGCCTCGGACAGTTCTCTGGGGCCAACGTCCTGACTTTC. Its protein product is CASSLGQFSGANVLTF.

This clone occurred a few times. The V call is TRBV4-1, the J call TRBJ2-2, with TRBD2 matching over 10 bases. This CDR3 region has 17 residues. V dropped 0 bases and J dropped 5; count of bases not matched to a gene: 6. The V gene's germline CDR1 is MGHRA and CDR2 YSYEKL. Written as DNA, the CDR3 is TGCGCCAGCAGCCAAGATCCCCTAGCGGGAGTTACCGGGGAGCTGTTTTTT. Translating gives CASSQDPLAGVTGELFF.

The chain is built from TRBV6-6 and TRBJ2-1, with 7 bases aligning to TRBD1. Trimming removed 7 bases from V and 0 bases from J; junction bases left unmatched: 3. The CDR3 has 14 amino acids. CDR1 is MNHNY, CDR2 SVGAGI, per germline (reference sequence). The CDR3 protein is CASNAGGSYNEQFF. The CDR3 coding sequence is TGTGCCAGCAACGCAGGGGGCTCCTACAATGAGCAGTTCTTC.

The rearrangement joins TRBV7-8 to TRBJ2-3; 10 bases fit TRBD2. This CDR3 region has 16 residues. Germline-derived CDR1 and CDR2 are SGHVS and FQNEAQ. V was pared by 5 bases and J by 2 bases, with 7 bases of the junction left unmatched. As DNA, the CDR3 is TGTGCCAGCAGCCAAATAGCGGGGGGTTACACAGATACGCAGTATTTT. This codes for CASSQIAGGYTDTQYF.

In regard to this clone: The same CDR3 is also encoded by other DNA sequences in this sample. The chain combines TRBV29-1 with TRBJ1-1; D gene uncertain. V dropped 7 bases and J dropped 0 bases, with 9 bases sitting between them. Germline V gene sequence: CDR1 SQVTM, CDR2 ANQGSEA. The CDR3 consists of 12 residues. In DNA form, the CDR3 reads TGCAGCGAGACACAGTTGAACACTGAAGCTTTCTTT. Residues: CSETQLNTEAFF.

Note on this clone: The same CDR3 arises from other DNA sequences in this sample as well. The CDR3 nucleotides read TGTGCCAGCAGCGTAGGGACTAGCGGTACAGATACGCAGTATTTT. It translates to CASSVGTSGTDTQYF. V gene TRBV9 combines with J gene TRBJ2-3, with 10 positions matching TRBD2. Per germline, CDR1 SGDLS and CDR2 YYNGEE. V lost 0 bases and J lost 3; bases outside the gene matches: 1. There are 15 residues in the CDR3.

This clone was found once. Its ends do not fully match the called genes, so a read error is possible. J is TRBJ2-2 and V is TRBV28; a weak D match, TRBD2 (5 bases). Germline V gene lookup returns CDR1 MDHEN and CDR2 SYDVKM. This CDR3 spans 16 amino acids. Here the CDR3 reads CASSSPGRGNAGELFF. CDR3 coding DNA: TGTGCCAGCAGTTCCCCTGGACGAGGGAACGCCGGGGAGCTGTTTTTT.